The present TCR beta chain was sequenced within a study of blood T cell repertoires in COVID-19. The study drew participants aged about 18 to 95 years from approximately 25 US areas. Germline V CDR1 and CDR2: KGHDR, SFDVKD. With 6 bases removed from V and 2 bases from J, the gap between germline ends came to 13 bases. The CDR3 is made up of 15 amino acids. The table came from immunoSEQ multiplex PCR; TCRdb's copy has only in-frame clones and leaves some out. This table has about 400,000 clones, approximately 89% appearing once. Material: PBMCs or T cells enriched from blood (not recorded which). The source of this sequence is a woman aged 25 to 39 who had recovered from COVID-19. The chain employs TRBV24-1 and TRBJ2-1, with a tentative D call TRBD2 (5 bases). The CDR3 here is CATSPDGVTYNEQFF. The CDR3 nucleotides read TGTGCCACCAGTCCGGACGGGGTGACCTACAATGAGCAGTTCTTC.